These T cell receptor beta chains were read from a single sample in a study of T-cell memory formation after mild COVID-19. MiXCR was run by TCRdb on the 5' RACE reads, yielding one entry per CDR3 protein. The repertoire holds 560,000 or so distinct CDR3 sequences, with about 18% as singletons. Sequenced sample: PBMCs or a T cell subset sorted from them (not recorded which). Source of these receptors: an adult woman who had mild COVID-19 (a few samples of this study predate the infection). Cell type and time point are not known. Both conserved end residues are part of each CDR3. Fields, in order: V gene, D gene, clone size, J gene, CDR3 protein, CDR3 DNA. The D gene is left open where the match is weak. A row's size may be missing; if present it is once, few, many or a size class.

V: TRBV12-3/TRBV12-4
D: TRBD2
size: .
J: TRBJ2-1
CDR3: CASSFSGASRNEQFF
DNA: TGTGCCAGCAGTTTTAGCGGGGCCTCCAGGAATGAGCAGTTCTTC

V: TRBV30
D: .
size: .
J: TRBJ2-1
CDR3: CAWKPSYNEQFF
DNA: TGTGCCTGGAAGCCCTCCTACAATGAGCAGTTCTTC

V: TRBV12-3/TRBV12-4
D: .
size: many
J: TRBJ1-2
CDR3: CASSPRGRGYGYTF
DNA: TGTGCCAGCAGTCCGCGGGGGAGGGGCTATGGCTACACCTTC

V: TRBV5-1
D: .
size: few
J: TRBJ1-1
CDR3: CASSFHLGGTEAFF
DNA: TGCGCCAGCAGCTTTCACCTAGGAGGCACTGAAGCTTTCTTT

V: TRBV6-6
D: .
size: few
J: TRBJ2-7
CDR3: CASSPDIFSRGEQYF
DNA: TGTGCCAGCAGTCCCGACATCTTCTCTAGAGGCGAGCAGTACTTC

V: TRBV12-3/TRBV12-4
D: .
size: .
J: TRBJ2-1
CDR3: CASSLTKDHNEQFF
DNA: TGTGCCAGCAGTTTAACGAAGGACCACAATGAGCAGTTCTTC

V: TRBV7-6
D: .
size: few
J: TRBJ1-5
CDR3: CASTLEEAGQPQHF
DNA: TGTGCCAGCACATTAGAAGAGGCTGGTCAGCCCCAGCATTTT

V: TRBV10-3
D: TRBD1
size: .
J: TRBJ1-1
CDR3: CAIRKDRGNTEAFF
DNA: TGTGCCATCAGGAAAGACAGGGGCAACACTGAAGCTTTCTTT

V: TRBV27
D: TRBD1
size: .
J: TRBJ1-3
CDR3: CASSQTDRVPPFSGNTIYF
DNA: TGTGCCAGCAGTCAAACCGACAGGGTTCCTCCTTTCTCTGGAAACACCATATATTTT

V: TRBV9
D: TRBD2
size: .
J: TRBJ2-1
CDR3: CASSATGTSRHNEQFF
DNA: TGTGCCAGCAGCGCCACCGGGACTAGCAGACACAATGAGCAGTTCTTC

V: TRBV4-3
D: .
size: .
J: TRBJ1-2
CDR3: CASSQERGIWGYTF
DNA: TGCGCCAGCAGCCAAGAACGGGGGATCTGGGGCTACACCTTC

V: TRBV3-1
D: .
size: .
J: TRBJ1-1
CDR3: CASSRAFGAEAFF
DNA: TGTGCCAGCAGCCGGGCTTTCGGGGCTGAAGCTTTCTTT